This T cell receptor beta chain stems from a study of regulatory T cells in long-lasting Graves disease. The sample's time point: newly diagnosed GD, antithyroid drugs for less than 3 months. PBMC-derived RNA was used for the TCR library. To make TCR beta libraries, researchers used iRepertoire HTBI primers and Arm-PCR of CDR3 regions. One entry per CDR3 protein results from TCRdb running MiXCR on the multiplex PCR reads. The sample lists 390,000 or so distinct CDR3 sequences, 10% to 15% occurring once. This clonotype was counted many times. These data also featured in a second study, about T cells in Graves' hyperthyroidism and ophthalmopathy.

Sequencing was performed on peripheral blood mononuclear cells (PBMCs), taken at new diagnosis, from a patient treated with antithyroid drugs. This clonotype was obtained from a woman between 18 and 29 years old with Graves disease.

CDR3 coding DNA: TGTGCCAGCAGTTTAGGTCTTGTTGCGGGACAGCGATTTGAAAAACTGTTTTTT. Encoded protein: CASSLGLVAGQRFEKLFF. The rearrangement joins TRBV12-3 or TRBV12-4 to TRBJ1-4, with 7 bases aligning to TRBD1. With 1 base clipped from V and 7 bases from J, the junction kept 15 bases outside the gene matches. CDR3 size: 18 residues.